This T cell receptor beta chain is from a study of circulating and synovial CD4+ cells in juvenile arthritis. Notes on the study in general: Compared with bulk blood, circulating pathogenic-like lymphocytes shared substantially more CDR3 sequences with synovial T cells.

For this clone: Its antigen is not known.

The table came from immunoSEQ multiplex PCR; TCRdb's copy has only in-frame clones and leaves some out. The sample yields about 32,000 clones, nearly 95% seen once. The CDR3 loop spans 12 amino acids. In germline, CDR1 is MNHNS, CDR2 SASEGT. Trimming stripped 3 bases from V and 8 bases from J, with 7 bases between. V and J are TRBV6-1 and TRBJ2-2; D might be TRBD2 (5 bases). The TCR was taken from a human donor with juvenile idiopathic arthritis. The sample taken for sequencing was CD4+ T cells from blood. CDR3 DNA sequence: TGTGCCAGCAGTGAGAGGGCTGGGGAGCTGTTTTTT. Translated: CASSERAGELFF.